This T cell receptor beta chain was observed in a study of blood T cell repertoires in COVID-19. Turning to the study itself: Acute-phase and convalescent COVID-19 samples originated in the United States, Italy and Spain. T cells, B-cell-depleted T cells, or PBMCs supplied cDNA or gDNA.

This CDR3 spans 15 amino acids. The V gene end was trimmed by 3 bases and the J gene end by 7 bases; junction bases not matched to a gene: 8. Looked up from germline, CDR1 is SGHRS and CDR2 is YFSETQ. Only in-frame clones appear in the TCRdb table, and some are missing; sequencing was by immunoSEQ multiplex PCR. Altogether around 380,000 clones are present, more than 75% being singletons, with the ten largest covering 1.3%. Grouping used clinical history reported by participants in a survey and questionnaire. All recovered Cohort 3 donors got two negative PCRs, got clearance, or saw symptom resolution.

The V and J genes are TRBV5-1 and TRBJ2-1, with 9 bases matching TRBD1. Sequenced sample: PBMCs or T cells enriched from blood (not recorded which). The TCR comes from a man aged 25 to 40 who had recovered from COVID-19. DNA of the CDR3: TGCGCCAGCAGCTCACCGGGACAGGGACGAAATGAGCAGTTCTTC. Amino acid sequence: CASSSPGQGRNEQFF.